These 24 T cell receptor beta chains originate from one sample sequenced in a study of blood T cell repertoires in COVID-19. Sequencing used immunoSEQ multiplex PCR; TCRdb keeps in-frame clones, though not all of them. This sample has around 260,000 clones, with about 89% found just once. Sequenced: peripheral blood. The receptors originated from a woman in her twenties or thirties with COVID-19, enrolled during active disease.

The rearrangement joins TRBV6-5 to TRBJ1-6; TRBD1 matches at 7 bases. This CDR3 spans 14 amino acids. CDR1 MNHEY and CDR2 SVGAGI come from the germline V gene. V trimming: 6 bases; J trimming: 6 bases; junction bases outside the gene matches: 5. The CDR3 region is CASRRQGLNSPLHF. The CDR3 bases are TGTGCCAGCAGGAGACAGGGTCTTAATTCACCCCTCCACTTT.

The chain couples TRBV24-1 to TRBJ2-1; TRBD2 might be the D (5 bases). Trimming left V 2 bases short and J 7 bases short, with 14 bases between. From germline, CDR1 is KGHDR and CDR2 SFDVKD. CDR3 length: 15 residues. As DNA, the CDR3 is TGTGCCACCAGTGATTATAGAGGGAAGATGAATGAGCAGTTCTTC. As protein: CATSDYRGKMNEQFF.

The rearrangement links TRBV19 to TRBJ1-1; perhaps TRBD1 as D (6 bases). With 7 bases removed from V and 0 bases from J, the gap between germline ends came to 15 bases. In germline, CDR1 is LNHDA, CDR2 SQIVND (reference sequence). The CDR3 consists of 15 residues. The CDR3 protein is CASTKAQGMNTEAFF. Here the CDR3 DNA reads TGTGCCAGTACAAAGGCACAGGGAATGAACACTGAAGCTTTCTTT.

This chain links TRBV7-9 with TRBJ2-7, with D perhaps TRBD2 (5 bases). Germline V gene data show CDR1 as SEHNR and CDR2 as FQNEAQ (reference sequence). The V gene lost 1 base and the J gene lost 4 bases, with 20 bases spanning the gap. The CDR3 is 17 residues long. The CDR3 loop is CASSLGPEGGWRYEQYF. CDR3 sequence (DNA): TGTGCCAGCAGCTTAGGCCCCGAGGGCGGGTGGCGGTACGAGCAGTACTTC.

The genes are TRBV9 and TRBJ1-1, with D unclear. Trimming removed 4 bases at V and 6 bases at J, with 13 bases between. Germline V gene sequence: CDR1 SGDLS, CDR2 YYNGEE. CDR3 size: 13 residues. The chain's CDR3 is CASSPGVLAEAFF. CDR3 nucleotide sequence: TGTGCCAGCAGCCCCGGGGTTTTGGCTGAAGCTTTCTTT.

A few counts support this clone. This sequence joins TRBV7-2 and TRBJ2-2; D may be TRBD2 (6 bases). The CDR3 sequence is 15 residues long. V gave up 3 bases and J gave up 6 bases, with 14 bases separating them. Germline lookup yields CDR1 SGHTA and CDR2 FQGNSA. CDR3 bases: TGTGCCAGCAGCTTTATGTCGGGAGTAGCCGGGGAGCTGTTTTTT. This codes for CASSFMSGVAGELFF.

The rearrangement joins TRBV7-9 to TRBJ2-3, with TRBD2 as a possible D gene (5 bases). V was shortened by 1 base and J by 0 bases, with 8 bases between the two germline ends. The CDR3 runs 15 residues. Looked up from germline, CDR1 is SEHNR and CDR2 is FQNEAQ (reference sequence). The CDR3 DNA reads as TGTGCCAGCAGCTTAGAAGCGGTTAGCACAGATACGCAGTATTTT. It is translated as CASSLEAVSTDTQYF. The variable domain in full, with the rest retrieved from reference TRBV7-9 and TRBJ2-3, is DTGVSQNPRHKITKRGQNVTFRCDPISEHNRLYWYRQTLGQGPEFLTYFQNEAQLEKSRLLSDRFSAERPKGSFSTLEIQRTEQGDSAMYLCASSLEAVSTDTQYFGPGTRLTVL.

The gene calls are TRBV28 and TRBJ1-2, with D possibly being TRBD1 (6 bases). Trimming pared 2 bases from V and 7 bases from J, leaving 11 bases between. CDR3 length: 13 amino acids. Per germline, CDR1 MDHEN and CDR2 SYDVKM. The CDR3 bases are TGTGCCAGCAGTTTAGGGGGCGAAGGTGGCTACACCTTC. Its protein is CASSLGGEGGYTF.

The chain joins TRBV9 to TRBJ2-1; TRBD2 is a possible D gene (5 bases). Germline assignment: CDR1 SGDLS and CDR2 YYNGEE. This CDR3 spans 15 amino acids. The ends were cut back, 0 bases at V and 9 bases at J, with 16 bases in the middle. The CDR3 sequence is CASSVAISQAGEQFF. The CDR3 nucleotides read TGTGCCAGCAGCGTAGCAATATCCCAGGCGGGTGAGCAGTTCTTC.

The chain employs TRBV10-3 and TRBJ1-2; D is ambiguous. CDR1 ENHRY and CDR2 SYGVKD come from the germline V gene. This CDR3 region has 16 residues. V was pared by 4 bases and J by 7 bases, with 22 bases between. The CDR3 sequence is CAISARGRSAIAGYTF. CDR3 nucleotides: TGTGCCATCAGTGCGCGGGGTAGATCGGCCATTGCTGGCTACACCTTC.

The chain recombines TRBV2 with TRBJ1-5; D perhaps matches TRBD1 (5 bases). Germline CDR1 SNHLY, CDR2 FYNNEI. With 8 bases removed from V and 0 bases from J, the gap between germline ends came to 14 bases. This CDR3 is 15 amino acids long. The CDR3 spells CASGRGLNSNQPQHF. In DNA, the CDR3 is TGTGCCAGCGGAAGGGGACTGAATAGCAATCAGCCCCAGCATTTT.

The chain joins TRBV6-5 to TRBJ2-7; 10 nucleotides align to TRBD1. Trimming at V came to 0 bases and at J to 5 bases, leaving 7 bases not matched to a gene. The germline gives CDR1 MNHEY, CDR2 SVGAGI. The CDR3 extends over 16 amino acids. The CDR3 spells CASSYSGGQGIDEQYF. In nucleotides, the CDR3 is TGTGCCAGCAGTTACTCGGGGGGACAGGGGATAGACGAGCAGTACTTC.

V is TRBV18 and J is TRBJ1-4; D not certain. This CDR3 spans 16 amino acids. V lost 3 bases and J 7 bases, leaving 18 bases between the germline ends. From germline, CDR1 is KGHSH and CDR2 LQKENI. CDR3 amino acids: CASSPSPDQRGEKLFF. Here the CDR3 DNA reads TGTGCCAGCTCACCCTCACCGGACCAGCGGGGTGAAAAACTGTTTTTT.

This chain joins TRBV27 and TRBJ1-2, with D unclear. Germline CDR1 and CDR2: MNHEY and SMNVEV (reference sequence). The CDR3 spans 13 residues. V was cut by 3 bases and J by 6 bases, with 11 bases left in between. Written as DNA, the CDR3 is TGTGCCAGCAGTTTTAAGGGAGCCCATGGCTACACCTTC. Translated, it gives CASSFKGAHGYTF.

This clone was counted once. The V call is TRBV5-1, the J call TRBJ1-2; TRBD1 might be the D (6 bases). The CDR3 has 13 residues. The germline V gene has CDR1 SGHRS and CDR2 YFSETQ. V lost 4 bases, J lost 6 bases, and 13 bases lay in between. CDR3 loop: CASSMGHQDGYTF. The CDR3 DNA sequence: TGCGCCAGCAGCATGGGACACCAGGATGGCTACACCTTC.

The genes are TRBV10-1 and TRBJ2-7; D is possibly TRBD2 (5 bases). This CDR3 has 12 amino acids. Trimming cost V 5 bases and J 1 base, with 6 bases left between them. Germline assignment: CDR1 WNHNN and CDR2 SYGVQD (reference sequence). The CDR3 sequence: CASSRGSYEQYF. The CDR3 DNA follows: TGCGCCAGCAGTCGAGGGTCCTACGAGCAGTACTTC.

The genes are TRBV24-1 and TRBJ2-2; tentatively, D is TRBD1 (6 bases). The CDR3 spans 15 residues. Germline-derived CDR1 and CDR2 are KGHDR and SFDVKD. Trimming shortened V by 3 bases and J by 4 bases, and 11 bases separated the two germline ends. The CDR3: CATSDPGHLTGELFF. CDR3 nucleotides: TGTGCCACCAGTGATCCGGGACACCTCACCGGGGAGCTGTTTTTT.

This clone has a single count. The rearrangement uses TRBV23-1 and TRBJ1-1; D not resolved. Being an ORF, TRBV23-1 has a function that is uncertain. Trimming pared 4 bases from V and 1 base from J, leaving 7 bases between. This CDR3 is built from 13 residues. CDR3 nucleotide sequence: TGCGCCAGCAGTCTTGTTCGGAACACTGAAGCTTTCTTT. It yields the protein CASSLVRNTEAFF.

V usage is TRBV2 and J usage is TRBJ2-5; 12 nucleotides agree with TRBD2. Losses at the gene ends were 6 bases for V and 5 bases for J; bases not matched to a gene: 7. The CDR3 has 15 residues. CDR1 is SNHLY and CDR2 is FYNNEI in the germline V gene. CDR3 region: CASSVRTSGMETQYF. The CDR3 DNA follows: TGTGCCAGCAGCGTGAGGACTAGCGGGATGGAGACCCAGTACTTC.

The chain carries TRBV30 and TRBJ1-5; 7 bases agree with TRBD1. CDR1 and CDR2 from the germline V gene are GTSNPN and SVGIG (reference sequence). CDR3 length: 17 amino acids. Trimming took 2 bases from V and 0 from J; bases not matched to a gene: 10. DNA of the CDR3: TGTGCCTGGAGTACTAAAAGAGGACAGGCTAGCAATCAGCCCCAGCATTTT. Amino acid sequence: CAWSTKRGQASNQPQHF. Variable domain in full (rest from reference TRBV30 and TRBJ1-5): SQTIHQWPATLVQPVGSPLSLECTVEGTSNPNLYWYRQAAGRGLQLLFYSVGIGQISSEVPQNLSASRPQDRQFILSSKKLLLSDSGFYLCAWSTKRGQASNQPQHFGDGTRLSIL.

The CDR3 DNA sequence: TGCGCCAGCAGCCAAGATCGGGTCCAAGCGGGAGTAGGGGATACGCAGTATTTT. Encoded protein: CASSQDRVQAGVGDTQYF. V gene TRBV4-1 combines with J gene TRBJ2-3; TRBD2 agrees at 8 bases. The CDR3 runs to 18 residues. The J segment lost 6 bases and the V segment lost 0 bases, leaving 14 bases of the junction unmatched. CDR1 is MGHRA, CDR2 YSYEKL, per germline.

This clone came up a few times. Within the sample, other DNA sequences also encode this same CDR3. This sequence joins TRBV30 and TRBJ1-1; D is perhaps TRBD1 (5 bases). The germline CDR1 and CDR2 sequences are GTSNPN and SVGIG (reference sequence). Deletions cut 4 bases from V and 1 base from J, with 10 bases between. The length of the CDR3 is 13 residues. The CDR3 sequence: CAWIRGTNTEAFF. Written as DNA, the CDR3 is TGTGCCTGGATAAGGGGCACGAACACTGAAGCTTTCTTT.

The chain has TRBV5-4 and TRBJ1-1; D gene ambiguous. CDR3 length: 15 residues. Trimming took 0 bases from V and 3 from J, leaving 12 bases between them. Germline assignment: CDR1 SGHNT and CDR2 YYREEE (reference sequence). The CDR3 is CASSLASRRDTEAFF. The CDR3 DNA sequence: TGTGCCAGCAGCTTGGCCTCGAGGAGGGACACTGAAGCTTTCTTT.

The V call is TRBV30, the J call TRBJ1-6; 9 nucleotides match TRBD1. The CDR3 spans 16 residues. Losses at the gene ends were 0 bases for V and 8 bases for J; bases not matched to a gene: 8. Germline CDR1 reads GTSNPN; CDR2 reads SVGIG (reference sequence). The CDR3 loop reads CAWSVQGDRVYSPLHF. The CDR3 nucleotides read TGTGCCTGGAGTGTACAGGGGGACAGGGTTTATTCACCCCTCCACTTT.